The 21 T cell receptor beta chains below all came from one sample that was sequenced in a study of vaccination and CD4 T cells after COVID-19. Sequence data for DNA of cultured CD4+ T cells were generated by the Oncomine TCR Beta short-read assay. TCRdb reprocessed the PCR reads via MiXCR and lists one record per CDR3 protein. The profile shows about 21,000 distinct CDR3 sequences, around two fifths of them singletons. What these receptors recognize is not known. The sample's time point: late sampling 161 to 241 days after vaccination in a few convalescent patients. Stated treatment: roughly ten-day PBMC culture with coronavirus spike peptide pools or control peptides (ViraFEST assay). Sequencing used CD4+ T cells from blood, cultured in vitro, obtained about 7 months after SARS-CoV-2 vaccination. Receptors were obtained from a human donor who had recovered from COVID-19.

The V and J genes are TRBV20-1 and TRBJ1-1, with TRBD1 as a possible D gene (5 bases). The CDR3 covers 14 residues. Trimming took off 6 bases at V and 1 base at J, with 15 bases between the two ends. Germline V gives CDR1 DFQATT, CDR2 SNEGSKA (reference sequence). The CDR3 loop is CSAPSAGTNTEAFF. The CDR3 DNA sequence: TGCAGTGCCCCATCAGCAGGGACGAACACTGAAGCTTTCTTT.

The rearrangement links TRBV19 to TRBJ1-2; D might be TRBD1 (5 bases). The germline CDR1 and CDR2 sequences are LNHDA and SQIVND (reference sequence). Trimming took 1 base from V and 6 from J, leaving 6 bases between them. The CDR3 consists of 12 residues. Here the CDR3 DNA reads TGTGCCAGTAGTATAGCAGGGAATGGCTACACCTTC. This encodes CASSIAGNGYTF.

This chain uses TRBV19 with TRBJ1-5, with D unresolved. Germline assignment: CDR1 LNHDA and CDR2 SQIVND (reference sequence). The CDR3 covers 13 residues. Deletions cut 10 bases from V and 4 bases from J, with 14 bases between. CDR3 loop: CATGKGANQPQHF. The CDR3 nucleotides read TGTGCCACCGGGAAGGGTGCGAATCAGCCCCAGCATTTT.

The chain couples TRBV28 to TRBJ1-1; no clear D gene. The CDR3 has 12 residues. From germline, CDR1 is MDHEN and CDR2 SYDVKM. Trimming cost V 3 bases and J 7 bases, with 9 bases left between them. CDR3 in DNA: TGTGCCAGCAGTTTTTCGGACCTTGAAGCTTTCTTT. Amino acid sequence: CASSFSDLEAFF.

The chain links TRBV7-9 to TRBJ1-1; D perhaps matches TRBD1 (6 bases). The CDR3 is 18 amino acids. V was shortened by 3 bases and J by 4 bases, with 24 bases between the two germline ends. Germline loops: CDR1 SEHNR, CDR2 FQNEAQ (reference sequence). CDR3 amino acids: CASSFRRAWPGEGTEAFF. In nucleotides, the CDR3 is TGTGCCAGCAGCTTTCGGCGTGCGTGGCCAGGGGAGGGCACTGAAGCTTTCTTT.

A few counts support this clonotype. The rearrangement links TRBV7-2 to TRBJ1-1; D perhaps matches TRBD1 (5 bases). CDR3 size: 13 residues. Trimming stripped 1 base from V and 6 bases from J, with 9 bases between. CDR1 SGHTA and CDR2 FQGNSA come from the germline V gene. The CDR3 bases are TGTGCCAGCAGCTTAGAGCTGGGGCCTGAAGCTTTCTTT. This sequence encodes CASSLELGPEAFF.

CDR3 sequence reads: CASRPDRDRGDPGGYF. The CDR3, as DNA: TGTGCAAGTCGCCCCGACCGTGACAGGGGGGACCCCGGAGGGTACTTC. The chain is built from TRBV12-2 and TRBJ2-5; TRBD1, the table's D call, was not compared with the DNA. TRBV12-2 is noted as a pseudogene. The CDR3 spans 16 residues.

This chain links TRBV6-2 or TRBV6-3 with TRBJ2-7, with 11 positions matching TRBD1. Germline lookup yields CDR1 MNHEY and CDR2 SVGEGT. V gave up 6 bases and J gave up 3 bases; unmatched junction bases: 4. This CDR3 is 14 amino acids long. This CDR3 reads CASRWTGGGYEQYF. CDR3 in DNA: TGTGCCAGCAGATGGACAGGGGGCGGCTACGAGCAGTACTTC.

This clonotype was counted only a few times. This chain connects TRBV28 to TRBJ2-7; D may correspond to TRBD1 or TRBD2 (5 bases each). The germline V and J ends were trimmed by 10 bases and 5 bases, with 9 bases remaining between them. This CDR3 spans 10 amino acids. Per the germline V gene, CDR1 is MDHEN and CDR2 is SYDVKM. The CDR3 region has the DNA TGTGCCACAGGGCGGGACGAGCAGTACTTC. Translated, it gives CATGRDEQYF.

The chain uses TRBV7-8 and TRBJ2-7; D could derive from TRBD1 or TRBD2 (5 bases each). V dropped 3 bases and J dropped 5 bases, with 23 bases sitting between them. Germline V gives CDR1 SGHVS, CDR2 FQNEAQ. The CDR3 loop spans 17 amino acids. In DNA form, the CDR3 reads TGTGCCAGCAGCTTGGGTAACCGGGACCTTCCCCCACACGAGCAGTACTTC. Residues: CASSLGNRDLPPHEQYF.

The chain links TRBV7-9 to TRBJ2-7; tentatively, D is TRBD1 (6 bases). Trimming pared 4 bases from V and 13 bases from J, leaving 17 bases between. There are 12 residues in the CDR3. Germline V gene sequence: CDR1 SEHNR, CDR2 FQNEAQ (reference sequence). The CDR3, as DNA: TGTGCCAGCAGCTGGGGGCGGGTAGAGAGATACTTC. Encoded protein: CASSWGRVERYF. Full variable domain (remainder filled in from reference TRBV7-9 and TRBJ2-7): DTGVSQNPRHKITKRGQNVTFRCDPISEHNRLYWYRQTLGQGPEFLTYFQNEAQLEKSRLLSDRFSAERPKGSFSTLEIQRTEQGDSAMYLCASSWGRVERYFGPGTRLTVT.

This clonotype has just a few counts. V and J are TRBV20-1 and TRBJ1-1; tentative D call: TRBD1 (6 bases). Per germline, CDR1 DFQATT and CDR2 SNEGSKA (reference sequence). The CDR3 is made up of 14 amino acids. Trimming stripped 5 bases from V and 6 bases from J, with 19 bases between. The CDR3 DNA follows: TGCAGTGCTCTCGGTCAGGGGAGTCCCGCTGAAGCTTTCTTT. Its protein is CSALGQGSPAEAFF.

J is TRBJ2-1 and V is TRBV6-5; D remains unclear. The V gene's germline CDR1 is MNHEY and CDR2 SVGAGI. V lost 4 bases, J lost 5 bases, and 9 bases lay in between. The CDR3 is 13 amino acids. CDR3 sequence reads: CASSWTRNNEQFF. CDR3 in DNA: TGTGCCAGCAGTTGGACCCGGAACAATGAGCAGTTCTTC.

This chain connects TRBV2 to TRBJ2-5; 7 bases fit TRBD1. The J segment lost 7 bases and the V segment lost 1 base, leaving 6 bases of the junction unmatched. The CDR3 extends over 14 amino acids. Germline-derived CDR1 and CDR2 are SNHLY and FYNNEI. CDR3 bases: TGTGCCAGCAGTGAAGGAGACAGGGTCGGGACCCAGTACTTC. Amino acid sequence: CASSEGDRVGTQYF.

This clonotype occurred a few times. The genes are TRBV20-1 and TRBJ2-7; 7 bases line up with TRBD2. The CDR3 is made up of 11 amino acids. CDR1 DFQATT and CDR2 SNEGSKA come from the germline V gene (reference sequence). The V gene end was trimmed by 2 bases and the J gene end by 6 bases; junction bases not matched to a gene: 1. The CDR3 DNA reads TGCAGTGCTAGAACGGGGGGCGAGCAGTACTTC. Residues: CSARTGGEQYF.

This clonotype appeared a few times. The genes are TRBV29-1 and TRBJ2-5, with 9 bases identical to TRBD2. Germline loops: CDR1 SQVTM, CDR2 ANQGSEA. The CDR3 is made up of 13 amino acids. The V gene end was trimmed by 3 bases and the J gene end by 4 bases; junction bases not matched to a gene: 3. CDR3 residues: CSVDGAGGETQYF. For the CDR3, the DNA is TGCAGCGTTGACGGAGCGGGAGGAGAGACCCAGTACTTC.

In regard to this clonotype: It is unclear where the CDR3 begins or ends on the DNA, so no DNA is shown, and the CDR3 is as TCRdb lists it. This sequence joins TRBV7-5 and TRBJ2-7; no check of the table's D call, TRBD1, against the DNA was made. TRBV7-5 is classified as a pseudogene. Ends included, the CDR3 has 16 residues. The CDR3 here is CISVSEAFTRGSILYF.

By proportion, this clonotype is medium-sized (0.01 to 0.1%). V and J are TRBV20-1 and TRBJ1-5; 9 bases line up with TRBD1. J was trimmed by 6 bases and V by 5 bases; bases with no gene match: 5. Germline V gene lookup returns CDR1 DFQATT and CDR2 SNEGSKA (reference sequence). The CDR3 is 13 residues long. For the CDR3, the DNA is TGCAGTGCTGGGGGACAGGGAAGTCAGCCCCAGCATTTT. This sequence encodes CSAGGQGSQPQHF.

This clonotype was found a few times. This chain links TRBV15 with TRBJ1-5; D remains ambiguous. The V and J ends lost 0 bases and 2 bases respectively, with 23 bases between them. The CDR3 is made up of 20 amino acids. Germline V gives CDR1 LNHNV, CDR2 YYDKDF (reference sequence). The CDR3 here is CATSRDGEVGSSRGNQPQHF. The CDR3 DNA sequence: TGTGCCACCAGCAGAGATGGGGAAGTCGGGTCCTCAAGGGGCAATCAGCCCCAGCATTTT.

The chain recombines TRBV10-3 with TRBJ1-2, with D tentatively TRBD1 (5 bases). The V end was cut by 2 bases, the J end by 5 bases, with 6 bases between. Looked up from germline, CDR1 is ENHRY and CDR2 is SYGVKD. The CDR3 totals 12 residues. The CDR3 DNA is TGTGCCATCAGTGAGGACAGATATGGCTACACCTTC. Translating gives CAISEDRYGYTF.

The genes are TRBV7-2 and TRBJ2-7; D ambiguous. The germline V gene encodes CDR1 SGHTA and CDR2 FQGNSA. CDR3 length equals 12 residues. V lost 5 bases to trimming and J lost 4 bases, with 9 bases between them. Here the CDR3 reads CASSPAVYEQYF. DNA for the CDR3: TGTGCCAGCAGCCCTGCGGTTTACGAGCAGTACTTC.